A single sample is the source of the 5 T cell receptor beta chains below, sequenced in a study of T cell repertoires in cytomegalovirus infection. Using its own MiXCR run on the reads, TCRdb lists one record per CDR3 protein. The sample lists about 330,000 distinct CDR3 sequences; 34% were seen once. These receptors have no known antigen. Sequences were derived from cultured PBMCs, sampled from culture after CMV antigen stimulation. The source of these receptors is a human donor in good health (CMV status not recorded). Some clones in this sample may be carry-over from other donors' samples.

This chain connects TRBV5-1 to TRBJ2-2; the D gene is possibly TRBD2 (5 bases). V was clipped by 0 bases and J by 0 bases, with 12 bases between them. Germline-derived CDR1 and CDR2 are SGHRS and YFSETQ. The CDR3 has 17 residues. CDR3 protein: CASSLALSAANTGELFF. For the CDR3, the DNA is TGCGCCAGCAGCTTGGCCCTTAGCGCCGCGAACACCGGGGAGCTGTTTTTT. Based on the CDR3 plus reference TRBV5-1 and TRBJ2-2, the full variable domain is KAGVTQTPRYLIKTRGQQVTLSCSPISGHRSVSWYQQTPGQGLQFLFEYFSETQRNKGNFPGRFSGRQFSNSRSEMNVSTLELGDSALYLCASSLALSAANTGELFFGEGSRLTVL.

A single count supports this clonotype. The chain couples TRBV18 to TRBJ1-2; 9 nucleotides line up with TRBD1. The length of the CDR3 is 16 residues. Trimming cost V 3 bases and J 4 bases; bases outside gene matches: 9. CDR1 is KGHSH, CDR2 LQKENI, per germline. CDR3 in DNA: TGTGCCAGCTCACCCGCGGGACAGGGATCCCTCTATGGCTACACCTTC. Translation gives CASSPAGQGSLYGYTF.

This rearrangement joins TRBV6-1 to TRBJ2-5; TRBD2 matches at 10 bases. V was pared by 11 bases and J by 4 bases, with 7 bases of the junction left unmatched. The CDR3 runs 13 residues. Germline V CDR1 and CDR2: MNHNS, SASEGT. The CDR3 is CAFVVAGGETQYF. Written as DNA, the CDR3 is TGTGCCTTCGTGGTAGCGGGAGGAGAGACCCAGTACTTC.

The genes are TRBV7-2 and TRBJ2-2, with D unclear. The CDR3 is 12 residues long. CDR1 is SGHTA and CDR2 is FQGNSA in the germline V gene. Trimming removed 6 bases from V and 11 bases from J, with 13 bases in between. The CDR3 loop is CASRQNTRELFF. In DNA, the CDR3 is TGTGCCAGCAGACAAAACACCCGAGAGCTGTTTTTT.

Only a few counts were recorded for this clonotype. V usage is TRBV19 and J usage is TRBJ2-5, with 9 nucleotides matching TRBD2. The germline V gene encodes CDR1 LNHDA and CDR2 SQIVND (reference sequence). This CDR3 contains 15 residues. Losses at the gene ends were 6 bases for V and 4 bases for J; bases not matched to a gene: 9. The CDR3 coding sequence is TGTGCCAGTAGAAGCACCCTAGCGGGAAGAGAGACCCAGTACTTC. It yields the protein CASRSTLAGRETQYF.